A single sample gave rise to the 28 T cell receptor beta chains below, sequenced in a study of long-term antiretroviral therapy in people with HIV. Researchers report immunoSEQ v3.0 was run at survey level. Sequencing was performed with immunoSEQ multiplex PCR; in TCRdb, only in-frame clones are kept and a portion is missing. The sample shows 26,000 or so clones, 78% of them seen only once. The material was unsorted PBMCs, obtained 1.5 years before starting antiretroviral therapy. These receptors all stem from a man younger than 35 with HIV.

J is TRBJ1-3 and V is TRBV6-1; TRBD1 might be the D (6 bases). The CDR3 extends over 15 amino acids. Germline CDR1 reads MNHNS; CDR2 reads SASEGT. V lost 2 bases to trimming and J lost 3 bases, with 11 bases between them. The CDR3 here is CASSEWSRGGNTIYF. The CDR3, as DNA: TGTGCCAGCAGTGAATGGTCCAGGGGTGGAAACACCATATATTTT.

This chain links TRBV6-5 with TRBJ1-1; 9 bases agree with TRBD1. Germline CDR1 reads MNHEY; CDR2 reads SVGAGI. Trimming at V came to 6 bases and at J to 4 bases, leaving 6 bases not matched to a gene. The CDR3 contains 14 residues. The CDR3 loop reads CASRARDRATEAFF. The CDR3 nucleotides read TGTGCCAGCAGAGCAAGGGACAGGGCCACTGAAGCTTTCTTT.

The rearrangement joins TRBV9 to TRBJ2-5; 11 nucleotides line up with TRBD2. After removal of 3 bases from V and 4 bases from J, the junction contained 5 bases not matched to a gene. The CDR3 has 15 residues. CDR1 SGDLS and CDR2 YYNGEE come from the germline V gene. The CDR3 is CASSETSGAAETQYF. The CDR3 DNA reads as TGTGCCAGCAGCGAGACTAGCGGGGCAGCAGAGACCCAGTACTTC.

The DNA for the CDR3 is TGTGCCAGTAGTATGTGGCAGGGACCGACAGATACGCAGTATTTT. Its translation: CASSMWQGPTDTQYF. V and J are TRBV19 and TRBJ2-3; D is possibly TRBD1 or TRBD2 (5 bases each). This CDR3 contains 15 residues. The V end was cut by 3 bases, the J end by 3 bases, with 13 bases between. From germline, CDR1 is LNHDA and CDR2 SQIVND (reference sequence).

The rearrangement joins TRBV9 to TRBJ1-1, with 7 bases matching TRBD1. The junction had 5 bases not matched to a gene; V was cut back by 0 bases and J by 0 bases. The CDR3 length is 16 residues. Germline CDR1 SGDLS, CDR2 YYNGEE. Here the CDR3 DNA reads TGTGCCAGCAGCGTAGGGAACAGGGGTATGAACACTGAAGCTTTCTTT. Translation: CASSVGNRGMNTEAFF.

By sample share, this clone is medium-sized. The J gene is TRBJ2-7, the V gene TRBV4-2; D gene unclear. The CDR3 has 16 amino acids. The V end lost 3 bases, the J end lost 6 bases, and 21 bases lay between the germline ends. Per the germline V gene, CDR1 is LGHNA and CDR2 is YNFKEQ. CDR3 residues: CASSQGSLDQDGEQYF. DNA of the CDR3: TGTGCCAGCAGCCAGGGCTCCTTAGACCAGGACGGCGAGCAGTACTTC.

V gene TRBV27 combines with J gene TRBJ2-5; D is ambiguous. This CDR3 region has 11 residues. The germline V gene encodes CDR1 MNHEY and CDR2 SMNVEV (reference sequence). V lost 4 bases and J lost 1, with 1 base in between. CDR3 DNA: TGTGCCAGCAGTTCCCAAGAGACCCAGTACTTC. This gives the protein CASSSQETQYF.

The CDR3 region is CASSLYSNTPYEQYF. DNA of the CDR3: TGTGCCAGCAGTTTATATTCTAACACCCCCTACGAGCAGTACTTC. The genes are TRBV28 and TRBJ2-7; D is unclear. From germline, CDR1 is MDHEN and CDR2 SYDVKM. The CDR3 runs 15 residues. V dropped 1 base and J dropped 2 bases, with 12 bases sitting between them.

In this sample, this clone turned up a few times. The rearrangement links TRBV25-1 to TRBJ1-1, with D possibly being TRBD1 (6 bases). Trimming took 4 bases from V and 4 from J, leaving 16 bases between them. Germline V lookup: CDR1 MGHDK, CDR2 SYGVNS. The CDR3 is made up of 15 amino acids. The CDR3 region has the DNA TGTGCCAGCAGTGGGCGGGACACCCAGGGCACTGAAGCTTTCTTT. Its translation is CASSGRDTQGTEAFF.

V gene TRBV18 combines with J gene TRBJ1-3; possible D gene TRBD1, 6 bases. Germline CDR1 is KGHSH and CDR2 is LQKENI. The CDR3 contains 15 residues. The ends were cut back, 2 bases at V and 2 bases at J, with 10 bases in the middle. CDR3 sequence: CASSPLEGAGNTIYF. CDR3 sequence (DNA): TGTGCCAGCTCACCATTGGAGGGGGCTGGAAACACCATATATTTT. Full variable domain (remainder filled in from reference TRBV18 and TRBJ1-3): NAGVMQNPRHLVRRRGQEARLRCSPMKGHSHVYWYRQLPEEGLKFMVYLQKENIIDESGMPKERFSAEFPKEGPSILRIQQVVRGDSAAYFCASSPLEGAGNTIYFGEGSWLTVV.

V gene TRBV27 combines with J gene TRBJ2-7; 7 bases line up with TRBD2. Germline values: CDR1 MNHEY, CDR2 SMNVEV (reference sequence). Germline trimming cut 5 bases from V and 4 bases from J; bases unmatched to any gene: 5. The length of the CDR3 is 13 residues. The CDR3 spells CASSRGSGYEQYF. The CDR3 region has the DNA TGTGCCAGCAGTCGCGGGAGTGGGTACGAGCAGTACTTC.

V usage is TRBV10-3 and J usage is TRBJ2-1; unclear D gene. Trimming stripped 3 bases from V and 4 bases from J, with 13 bases between. The germline CDR1 and CDR2 sequences are ENHRY and SYGVKD. CDR3 length equals 15 residues. The CDR3 DNA reads as TGTGCCATCAGTGAAGGGCAGGCCGGTTACAATGAGCAGTTCTTC. It specifies CAISEGQAGYNEQFF.

The V gene is TRBV18, the J gene TRBJ1-3, with 7 nucleotides matching TRBD1. V was pared by 0 bases and J by 4 bases, with 6 bases of the junction left unmatched. This CDR3 has 16 amino acids. CDR1 KGHSH and CDR2 LQKENI come from the germline V gene. CDR3 protein: CASSPPWTGAGNTIYF. For the CDR3, the DNA is TGTGCCAGCTCACCACCTTGGACAGGAGCAGGAAACACCATATATTTT.

The CDR3 is CASSLSVSPNTEAFF. In nucleotides, the CDR3 is TGTGCCAGCAGTTTATCGGTCAGCCCAAACACTGAAGCTTTCTTT. The chain links TRBV27 to TRBJ1-1; D is undetermined. The germline CDR1 and CDR2 sequences are MNHEY and SMNVEV (reference sequence). CDR3 length: 15 residues. With 0 bases removed from V and 2 bases from J, the gap between germline ends came to 10 bases.

This clone was observed a few times. The rearrangement joins TRBV30 to TRBJ1-2; D unresolved. The CDR3 is 14 amino acids. The V end was cut by 3 bases, the J end by 4 bases, with 15 bases between. Germline CDR1 GTSNPN, CDR2 SVGIG (reference sequence). CDR3 bases: TGTGCCTGGAGCCCCAGTCGACGGGTCTATGGCTACACCTTC. Translating gives CAWSPSRRVYGYTF. The full variable domain, with the rest looked up from reference TRBV30 and TRBJ1-2, is SQTIHQWPATLVQPVGSPLSLECTVEGTSNPNLYWYRQAAGRGLQLLFYSVGIGQISSEVPQNLSASRPQDRQFILSSKKLLLSDSGFYLCAWSPSRRVYGYTFGSGTRLTVV.

This chain joins TRBV6-1 and TRBJ1-4; D remains ambiguous. The V and J ends lost 2 bases and 7 bases respectively, with 5 bases between them. The CDR3 is 12 residues long. Germline assignment: CDR1 MNHNS and CDR2 SASEGT. CDR3 region: CASSEQSEKLFF. CDR3 DNA sequence: TGTGCCAGCAGTGAACAGTCTGAAAAACTGTTTTTT.

CDR3 loop: CASTREGKHTEAFF. The CDR3 DNA is TGTGCCAGCACCCGTGAGGGTAAACACACTGAAGCTTTCTTT. V and J are TRBV7-9 and TRBJ1-1; D is unclear. Deletions cut 7 bases from V and 3 bases from J, with 15 bases between. The CDR3 spans 14 residues. Germline-derived CDR1 and CDR2 are SEHNR and FQNEAQ (reference sequence).

Regarding this clone: Sequence at one end of the junction differs from germline and may be a read error. The rearrangement joins TRBV10-3 to TRBJ2-4, with 7 bases fitting TRBD2. Per germline, CDR1 ENHRY and CDR2 SYGVKD. This CDR3 has 13 residues. The CDR3 reads CAISAGEASGINF. The CDR3, as DNA: TGTGCCATCAGCGCTGGGGAGGCTAGCGGTATAAACTTC.

This chain links TRBV6-6 with TRBJ2-7, with 9 bases identical to TRBD1. This CDR3 has 15 residues. From germline, CDR1 is MNHNY and CDR2 SVGAGI (reference sequence). Trimming removed 6 bases from V and 1 base from J; junction bases left unmatched: 7. This chain's CDR3 is CASRLRDRASYEQYF. The CDR3, as DNA: TGTGCCAGCAGGCTCCGGGACAGGGCATCCTACGAGCAGTACTTC.

This clone appeared once. The rearrangement links TRBV18 to TRBJ2-5; weak D call: TRBD1 (5 bases). CDR1 KGHSH and CDR2 LQKENI come from the germline V gene. Trimming pared 3 bases from V and 1 base from J, leaving 6 bases between. This CDR3 contains 13 residues. DNA of the CDR3: TGTGCCAGCTCACCGACAGTCCAAGAGACCCAGTACTTC. Protein: CASSPTVQETQYF.

This rearrangement joins TRBV7-8 to TRBJ1-2; D is unclear. CDR3 length equals 12 residues. V dropped 4 bases and J dropped 7 bases, with 10 bases sitting between them. Germline V lookup: CDR1 SGHVS, CDR2 FQNEAQ. CDR3 coding DNA: TGTGCCAGCAGCTCTCGACTTTCTGGCTACACCTTC. Its translation: CASSSRLSGYTF.

By share, this clone counts as large (0.1 to 1%). This chain links TRBV27 with TRBJ1-5, with D tentatively TRBD1 (5 bases). The CDR3 is made up of 14 amino acids. V dropped 5 bases and J dropped 5 bases, with 13 bases sitting between them. Germline V gives CDR1 MNHEY, CDR2 SMNVEV (reference sequence). This CDR3 is CASSVDILHQPQHF. Here the CDR3 DNA reads TGTGCCAGCAGTGTGGACATTCTTCATCAGCCCCAGCATTTT.

The gene calls are TRBV19 and TRBJ2-4; possible D gene TRBD2, 5 bases. Per the germline V gene, CDR1 is LNHDA and CDR2 is SQIVND (reference sequence). The CDR3 contains 14 residues. The V and J ends lost 4 bases and 8 bases respectively, with 15 bases between them. For the CDR3, the DNA is TGTGCCAGTAGTACCGCAGCAACCGGGGACATTCAGTACTTC. This gives the protein CASSTAATGDIQYF.

The rearrangement uses TRBV10-3 and TRBJ2-3; D is possibly TRBD2 (6 bases). Germline V CDR1 and CDR2: ENHRY, SYGVKD. The CDR3 extends over 15 amino acids. Trimming stripped 0 bases from V and 4 bases from J, with 11 bases between. The CDR3 sequence is CAISESIGGSDTQYF. The CDR3 region has the DNA TGTGCCATCAGTGAGTCAATCGGGGGATCAGATACGCAGTATTTT.

The rearrangement uses TRBV13 and TRBJ2-5, with D maybe TRBD1 (5 bases). Between the trimmed V and J ends, which lost 1 base and 2 bases, there was a span of 11 bases. Germline V lookup: CDR1 PRHDT, CDR2 FYEKMQ (reference sequence). The CDR3 sequence is 15 residues long. The CDR3 DNA reads TGTGCCAGCAGCTTAGTAAGGGGAAATCAAGAGACCCAGTACTTC. It codes for CASSLVRGNQETQYF.

Only a few counts were recorded for this clone. The chain joins TRBV2 to TRBJ2-5; no definite D call. The germline gives CDR1 SNHLY, CDR2 FYNNEI. The CDR3 consists of 12 residues. V was pared by 7 bases and J by 4 bases, with 10 bases between. CDR3 nucleotide sequence: TGTGCCAGCAAGCCAAGTAGAGAGACCCAGTACTTC. The encoded protein is CASKPSRETQYF.

The gene calls are TRBV7-6 and TRBJ2-7; TRBD2 is a possible D gene (5 bases). V was trimmed by 5 bases and J by 2 bases, leaving 13 bases between them. CDR3 length: 14 residues. Per germline, CDR1 SGHVS and CDR2 FNYEAQ. The CDR3 nucleotides read TGTGCCAGCAGCCCCAGAGGGCGGGCCTACGAGCAGTACTTC. It is translated as CASSPRGRAYEQYF. Together with reference TRBV7-6 and TRBJ2-7, the CDR3 gives the full variable domain: GAGVSQSPRYKVTKRGQDVALRCDPISGHVSLYWYRQALGQGPEFLTYFNYEAQQDKSGLPNDRFSAERPEGSISTLTIQRTEQRDSAMYRCASSPRGRAYEQYFGPGTRLTVT.

The chain joins TRBV28 to TRBJ2-7, with D possibly TRBD1 on 5 matching bases. This CDR3 contains 13 residues. Per the germline V gene, CDR1 is MDHEN and CDR2 is SYDVKM. The V end lost 6 bases, the J end lost 1 base, and 10 bases lay between the germline ends. This CDR3 reads CASSPTVSYEQYF. For the CDR3, the DNA is TGTGCCAGCAGCCCGACAGTTTCCTACGAGCAGTACTTC.